This TCR beta chain stems from a study of lymphopenia after photon versus proton radiotherapy. Overall study results and limits: Under photons, naive T cells and diversity fell while effector/memory populations rose.

The assay was immunoSEQ multiplex PCR, and TCRdb's table has in-frame clones only and misses some. Of 70,000 or so clones in the sample, 85% to 95% were seen once. The junction had 4 bases not matched to a gene; V was cut back by 1 base and J by 6 bases. CDR3 size: 15 residues. The germline V gene has CDR1 MNHEY and CDR2 SVGAGI. In the case of this clone: Its antigen is undetermined.

This specimen consisted of peripheral blood, obtained from a patient treated with photon-based radiotherapy. The rearrangement uses TRBV6-5 and TRBJ2-4; TRBD1 matches at 9 bases. This receptor was identified in a middle-aged woman with cholangiocarcinoma. CDR3 loop: CASSYLTGGINIQYF. The CDR3 DNA follows: TGTGCCAGCAGTTACTTGACAGGGGGGATAAACATTCAGTACTTC.